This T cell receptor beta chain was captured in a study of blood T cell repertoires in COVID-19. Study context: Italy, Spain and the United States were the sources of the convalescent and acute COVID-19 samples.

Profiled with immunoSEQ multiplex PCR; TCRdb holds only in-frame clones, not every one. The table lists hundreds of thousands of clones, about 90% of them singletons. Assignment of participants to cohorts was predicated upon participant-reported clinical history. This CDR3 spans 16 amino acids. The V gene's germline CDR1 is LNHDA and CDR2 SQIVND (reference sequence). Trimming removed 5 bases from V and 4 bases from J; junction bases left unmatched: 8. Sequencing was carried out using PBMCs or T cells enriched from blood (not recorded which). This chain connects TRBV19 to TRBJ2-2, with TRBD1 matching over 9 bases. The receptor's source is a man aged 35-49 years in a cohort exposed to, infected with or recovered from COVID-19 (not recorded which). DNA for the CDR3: TGTGCCAGTAGTTTAGGACAGGGGCGGGGCACCGGGGAGCTGTTTTTT. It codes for CASSLGQGRGTGELFF.